The 28 T cell receptor beta chains reported below all come from one sample, sequenced in a study of T cell repertoires in cytomegalovirus infection. One entry per CDR3 protein, called by TCRdb with MiXCR from the reads. The profile covers about 89,000 distinct CDR3 sequences, with over 25% appearing a single time and roughly 70% taken by the ten largest. These receptors are not linked to any known antigen. The sequenced sample was CD8+ T cells from cultured PBMCs, obtained from culture after CMV antigen stimulation. The receptors stem from a human donor in good health (CMV status not recorded). Some clones in this sample may be carry-over from other donors' samples.

This clonotype has at least ten counts. The chain carries TRBV6-6 and TRBJ2-7, with 11 bases aligning to TRBD2. Trimming at V came to 0 bases and at J to 3 bases, leaving 1 base not matched to a gene. Germline loops: CDR1 MNHNY, CDR2 SVGAGI (reference sequence). This CDR3 has 15 residues. The CDR3 DNA follows: TGTGCCAGCAGTTACTCTACTAGCGGGGGCTACGAGCAGTACTTC. Amino acid sequence: CASSYSTSGGYEQYF.

This clonotype was observed once. The rearrangement links TRBV5-6 to TRBJ2-4, with TRBD2 matching 8 bases. Germline CDR1 reads SGHDT; CDR2 reads YYEEEE. The junction had 6 bases not matched to a gene; V was cut back by 0 bases and J by 10 bases. This CDR3 spans 14 amino acids. CDR3 sequence reads: CASSLAGRDEIQYF. CDR3 in DNA: TGTGCCAGCAGCTTGGCCGGGAGGGACGAAATTCAGTACTTC.

This clonotype was seen repeatedly, ten times or more. The CDR3 spells CASRTGTGGFEQYF. In DNA form, the CDR3 reads TGTGCCAGCAGAACCGGGACAGGGGGCTTCGAGCAGTACTTC. This chain links TRBV28 with TRBJ2-7; 12 bases align to TRBD1. The CDR3 covers 14 residues. The J segment lost 6 bases and the V segment lost 6 bases, leaving 6 bases of the junction unmatched. Per germline, CDR1 MDHEN and CDR2 SYDVKM.

Written as DNA, the CDR3 is TGTGCCAGCCATGCCCCAGGGCCGAAGCCCATCCATCAGCCCCAGCATTTT. As protein: CASHAPGPKPIHQPQHF. The rearrangement joins TRBV6-2 or TRBV6-3 to TRBJ1-5; D is perhaps TRBD1 (5 bases). The CDR3 loop spans 17 amino acids. Germline V gene lookup returns CDR1 MNHEY and CDR2 SVGEGT. V shed 8 bases and J shed 5 bases, with 25 bases lying between them.

This clonotype appeared many times. The CDR3 here is CASSPGTGARGQPQHF. The DNA for the CDR3 is TGTGCCAGTAGCCCTGGGACAGGCGCTCGGGGTCAGCCCCAGCATTTT. This chain links TRBV19 with TRBJ1-5; TRBD1 matches at 8 bases. Germline V lookup: CDR1 LNHDA, CDR2 SQIVND (reference sequence). V gave up 6 bases and J gave up 6 bases; unmatched junction bases: 13. This CDR3 spans 16 amino acids.

DNA for the CDR3: TGTGCCAGCAGCGTAGAGTCTAGCGGGGGGATAGACACCGGGGAGCTGTTTTTT. Its translation: CASSVESSGGIDTGELFF. V usage is TRBV9 and J usage is TRBJ2-2; 11 nucleotides align to TRBD2. The trim removed 0 bases at V and 3 bases at J, leaving 7 bases unmatched. The CDR3 sequence is 18 residues long. Germline V gives CDR1 SGDLS, CDR2 YYNGEE. Filled out from reference TRBV9 and TRBJ2-2, the complete variable domain reads DSGVTQTPKHLITATGQRVTLRCSPRSGDLSVYWYQQSLDQGLQFLIQYYNGEERAKGNILERFSAQQFPDLHSELNLSSLELGDSALYFCASSVESSGGIDTGELFFGEGSRLTVL.

This clonotype appeared many times. This chain connects TRBV28 to TRBJ1-1; D is possibly TRBD1 (5 bases). The germline CDR1 and CDR2 sequences are MDHEN and SYDVKM. This CDR3 region has 14 residues. Trimming removed 3 bases at V and 4 bases at J, with 12 bases between. As DNA, the CDR3 is TGTGCCAGCAGTTTGGTGCAGGGTTTCACTGAAGCTTTCTTT. It specifies CASSLVQGFTEAFF.

The gene calls are TRBV7-8 and TRBJ2-1; D remains unclear. This CDR3 contains 12 residues. Germline CDR1 is SGHVS and CDR2 is FQNEAQ. Trimming took off 1 base at V and 8 bases at J, with 6 bases between the two ends. The CDR3 sequence is CASSLGAHEQFF. The CDR3 DNA follows: TGTGCCAGCAGCTTAGGGGCACATGAGCAGTTCTTC. Full variable domain (remainder filled in from reference TRBV7-8 and TRBJ2-1): GAGVSQSPRYKVAKRGQDVALRCDPISGHVSLFWYQQALGQGPEFLTYFQNEAQLDKSGLPSDRFFAERPEGSVSTLKIQRTQQEDSAVYLCASSLGAHEQFFGPGTRLTVL.

The table lists this clonotype with many counts. V usage is TRBV7-6 and J usage is TRBJ1-1; 9 bases line up with TRBD1. V lost 3 bases to trimming and J lost 4 bases; unmatched junction nucleotides: 18. Germline assignment: CDR1 SGHVS and CDR2 FNYEAQ. This CDR3 has 19 residues. The CDR3 sequence is CASSFPEEGNRGPSTEAFF. The CDR3 region has the DNA TGTGCCAGCAGCTTTCCCGAGGAGGGAAACAGGGGGCCTAGCACTGAAGCTTTCTTT.

The J gene is TRBJ1-2, the V gene TRBV3-1, with D unresolved. The CDR3 covers 13 residues. Trimming shortened V by 0 bases and J by 7 bases, and 9 bases separated the two germline ends. Germline V gives CDR1 LGHDT, CDR2 YNNKEL (reference sequence). The CDR3: CASSQEGRGGYTF. The CDR3 DNA is TGTGCCAGCAGCCAAGAGGGCAGAGGTGGCTACACCTTC.

The chain links TRBV27 to TRBJ1-5; perhaps TRBD1 as D (6 bases). The length of the CDR3 is 14 residues. V was clipped by 6 bases and J by 0 bases, with 9 bases between them. Germline values: CDR1 MNHEY, CDR2 SMNVEV (reference sequence). CDR3 amino acids: CASRPGVSNQPQHF. The CDR3 region has the DNA TGTGCCAGCAGACCAGGGGTTAGCAATCAGCCCCAGCATTTT.

This clonotype was detected only a few times. The chain couples TRBV19 to TRBJ1-2; no clear D gene. The CDR3 runs 14 residues. CDR1 and CDR2 (germline): LNHDA, SQIVND (reference sequence). The V end lost 0 bases, the J end lost 2 bases, and 7 bases lay between the germline ends. CDR3 DNA sequence: TGTGCCAGTAGTATAGATGGAGGGAACTATGGCTACACCTTC. It yields the protein CASSIDGGNYGYTF.

This clonotype was counted many times. The chain uses TRBV13 and TRBJ2-2; D not certain. This CDR3 has 17 amino acids. Germline-derived CDR1 and CDR2 are PRHDT and FYEKMQ (reference sequence). V was clipped by 8 bases and J by 1 base, with 20 bases between them. The DNA for the CDR3 is TGTGCCAGCTCTACGGAGTTCATGCGATTGAACACCGGGGAGCTGTTTTTT. Translation: CASSTEFMRLNTGELFF.

V is TRBV9 and J is TRBJ2-3; 7 bases fit TRBD1. This CDR3 is 15 amino acids long. CDR1 is SGDLS and CDR2 is YYNGEE in the germline V gene. The V and J ends lost 0 bases and 2 bases, in that order; junction bases with no gene match: 3. CDR3 region: CASSVEGTVTDTQYF. The CDR3 DNA follows: TGTGCCAGCAGCGTAGAAGGGACAGTCACAGATACGCAGTATTTT.

The rearrangement links TRBV28 to TRBJ1-2; TRBD1 agrees at 12 bases. Germline assignment: CDR1 MDHEN and CDR2 SYDVKM. This CDR3 contains 16 residues. V shed 3 bases and J 8 bases; nucleotides not matched to a gene: 10. The CDR3 is CASSFRLGQGADGYTF. For the CDR3, the DNA is TGTGCCAGCAGTTTCCGTTTGGGACAGGGGGCAGACGGCTACACCTTC.

J is TRBJ2-2 and V is TRBV6-6, with 8 nucleotides matching TRBD2. Germline loops: CDR1 MNHNY, CDR2 SVGAGI (reference sequence). CDR3 size: 16 residues. V was pared by 4 bases and J by 6 bases, with 10 bases of the junction left unmatched. The CDR3 nucleotides read TGTGCCAGCAGTTGGACCGGGACTAGTATATCCGGGGAGCTGTTTTTT. It yields the protein CASSWTGTSISGELFF.

This clonotype was recorded only once. The chain uses TRBV5-4 and TRBJ2-1, with D perhaps TRBD2 (6 bases). Deletions cut 4 bases from V and 8 bases from J, with 13 bases between. CDR1 SGHNT and CDR2 YYREEE come from the germline V gene (reference sequence). The CDR3 is 13 amino acids. The CDR3 loop reads CASSPGLSDEQFF. The CDR3 DNA sequence: TGTGCCAGCAGCCCCGGACTATCCGATGAGCAGTTCTTC.

This clonotype was found a few times. The chain couples TRBV12-3 or TRBV12-4 to TRBJ1-5; D perhaps matches TRBD1 (5 bases). The V and J ends lost 5 bases and 7 bases respectively, with 18 bases between them. CDR3 length: 15 amino acids. In DNA, the CDR3 is TGTGCCAGCAGTCCGTCTGTCGGTGGGGGACAGCCCCAGCATTTT. Translation gives CASSPSVGGGQPQHF.

The V call is TRBV7-6, the J call TRBJ2-1, with TRBD2 matching over 13 bases. Germline CDR1 reads SGHVS; CDR2 reads FNYEAQ. The CDR3 is made up of 20 amino acids. J lost 0 bases, V lost 5 bases, and 13 bases had no gene match. DNA of the CDR3: TGTGCCAGCAGCCCAAAGGCAGGACTAGCGGGGGTAAGCTCCTACAATGAGCAGTTCTTC. Translated, it gives CASSPKAGLAGVSSYNEQFF. The entire variable domain, with the rest obtained from reference TRBV7-6 and TRBJ2-1, is as follows: GAGVSQSPRYKVTKRGQDVALRCDPISGHVSLYWYRQALGQGPEFLTYFNYEAQQDKSGLPNDRFSAERPEGSISTLTIQRTEQRDSAMYRCASSPKAGLAGVSSYNEQFFGPGTRLTVL.

V and J are TRBV6-2 or TRBV6-3 and TRBJ2-1, with 11 bases that match TRBD2. The V gene's germline CDR1 is MNHEY and CDR2 SVGEGT. V was pared by 7 bases and J by 3 bases, with 5 bases of the junction left unmatched. This CDR3 has 15 residues. As DNA, the CDR3 is TGTGCCAGCAAGGAACTAGCGGGGGACTACAATGAGCAGTTCTTC. This gives the protein CASKELAGDYNEQFF.

The chain is built from TRBV29-1 and TRBJ1-1, with a tentative D call TRBD1 (5 bases). V was trimmed by 2 bases and J by 0 bases, leaving 7 bases between them. The CDR3 loop spans 13 amino acids. CDR1 and CDR2 (germline): SQVTM, ANQGSEA. The CDR3 DNA follows: TGCAGCGTTGAACAGGGTATGAACACTGAAGCTTTCTTT. Translating gives CSVEQGMNTEAFF.

V gene TRBV5-6 combines with J gene TRBJ2-3, with 9 bases matching TRBD1. Germline V gene data show CDR1 as SGHDT and CDR2 as YYEEEE. With 5 bases clipped from V and 5 bases from J, the junction kept 9 bases outside the gene matches. The CDR3 spans 15 residues. Here the CDR3 DNA reads TGTGCCAGCAGTCTGGGACAGGGTGATCAAGATACGCAGTATTTT. Translating it yields CASSLGQGDQDTQYF.

This clonotype was seen a handful of times. V usage is TRBV12-3 or TRBV12-4 and J usage is TRBJ2-1; TRBD1 agrees at 7 bases. With V trimmed by 3 bases and J by 0 bases, 11 bases remained unmatched. The CDR3 has 18 amino acids. The CDR3 here is CASSFPSEGASSYNEQFF. Here the CDR3 DNA reads TGTGCCAGCAGTTTCCCCTCTGAGGGGGCAAGCTCCTACAATGAGCAGTTCTTC.

In its sample, this clonotype was seen many times. The genes are TRBV9 and TRBJ1-2; perhaps TRBD1 as D (6 bases). The CDR3 is made up of 12 amino acids. V gave up 4 bases and J gave up 3 bases, with 7 bases separating them. Germline CDR1 and CDR2: SGDLS and YYNGEE. CDR3 nucleotides: TGTGCCAGCAGCAGGACAGACTATGGCTACACCTTC. Encoded protein: CASSRTDYGYTF.

In its sample, this clonotype was seen a few times. This chain uses TRBV28 with TRBJ2-1; 8 bases line up with TRBD2. V gave up 2 bases and J gave up 2 bases; unmatched junction bases: 14. The CDR3 is made up of 19 amino acids. Germline values: CDR1 MDHEN, CDR2 SYDVKM. CDR3 in amino acids: CASSLPPVAAGGAYNEQFF. In DNA form, the CDR3 reads TGTGCCAGCAGTTTACCCCCCGTAGCGGCGGGGGGAGCCTACAATGAGCAGTTCTTC. Full variable domain (missing parts from reference TRBV28 and TRBJ2-1): DVKVTQSSRYLVKRTGEKVFLECVQDMDHENMFWYRQDPGLGLRLIYFSYDVKMKEKGDIPEGYSVSREKKERFSLILESASTNQTSMYLCASSLPPVAAGGAYNEQFFGPGTRLTVL.

This chain connects TRBV19 to TRBJ2-1; TRBD2 aligns across 9 bases. This CDR3 has 15 residues. Germline lookup yields CDR1 LNHDA and CDR2 SQIVND (reference sequence). V lost 2 bases to trimming and J lost 8 bases; unmatched junction nucleotides: 7. The CDR3 spells CASSISGGNQYEQFF. Here the CDR3 DNA reads TGTGCCAGTAGTATAAGCGGGGGGAATCAGTATGAGCAGTTCTTC.

This clonotype was seen repeatedly, ten times or more. V usage is TRBV7-6 and J usage is TRBJ2-2, with a tentative D call TRBD1 (6 bases). With 3 bases removed from V and 0 bases from J, the gap between germline ends came to 11 bases. This CDR3 is built from 16 residues. Germline assignment: CDR1 SGHVS and CDR2 FNYEAQ. The CDR3 coding sequence is TGTGCCAGCAGCTTGCGGACAGTTCCGAACACCGGGGAGCTGTTTTTT. It translates to CASSLRTVPNTGELFF.

This clonotype was picked up a small number of times. J is TRBJ2-3 and V is TRBV6-5; tentative D call: TRBD1 (6 bases). Germline V gene sequence: CDR1 MNHEY, CDR2 SVGAGI. The CDR3 loop spans 13 amino acids. The germline V and J ends were trimmed by 7 bases and 2 bases, with 10 bases remaining between them. In DNA form, the CDR3 reads TGTGCCAGCAACGGACAGAACACAGATACGCAGTATTTT. It codes for CASNGQNTDTQYF.